The sequence of this T cell receptor (beta chain) was determined in a study of early T cells in non-severe SARS-CoV-2 infection. In the study overall: From unsorted whole blood, bulk RNA was sequenced, and the chains remained unpaired.

The V gene end was trimmed by 6 bases and the J gene end by 7 bases; junction bases not matched to a gene: 14. The CDR3 sequence is 15 residues long. Germline CDR1 is MNHEY and CDR2 is SVGEGT. Broader study findings: Missing private and CD4 specificities, VDJdb matching favored anti-spike CD8 responses.

Concerning this clonotype itself: Its specificity is not known.

Attachment of unique molecular identifiers to individual cDNA molecules was performed. Via MiXCR, TCRdb re-called the 5' RACE reads, giving one row per CDR3 protein. The sample yields 60,000 to 85,000 distinct CDR3 sequences, roughly 15% seen once. The gene calls are TRBV6-2 or TRBV6-3 and TRBJ2-5, with 7 bases matching TRBD1. Sequenced material: whole blood. This TCR came from an adult who was a healthcare worker with PCR-confirmed SARS-CoV-2 infection or an uninfected control (not recorded which). The CDR3 region has the DNA TGTGCCAGCAGGGGAGAACGGGACAGTCGTAGGACCCAGTACTTC. Its protein is CASRGERDSRRTQYF.